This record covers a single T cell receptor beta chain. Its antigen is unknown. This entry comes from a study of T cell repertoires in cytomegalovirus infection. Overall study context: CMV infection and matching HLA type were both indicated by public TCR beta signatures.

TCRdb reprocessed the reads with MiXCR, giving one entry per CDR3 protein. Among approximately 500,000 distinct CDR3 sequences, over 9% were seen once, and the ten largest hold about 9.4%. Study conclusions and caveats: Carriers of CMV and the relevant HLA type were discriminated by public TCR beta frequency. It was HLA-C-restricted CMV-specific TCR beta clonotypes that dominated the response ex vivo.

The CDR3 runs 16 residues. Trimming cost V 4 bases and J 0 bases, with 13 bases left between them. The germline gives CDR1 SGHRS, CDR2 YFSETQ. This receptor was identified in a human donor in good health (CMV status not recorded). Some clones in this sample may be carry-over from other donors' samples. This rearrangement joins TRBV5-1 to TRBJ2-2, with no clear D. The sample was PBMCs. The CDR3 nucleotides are TGCGCCAGCAGCCCTACCGGGTCCCCGAACACCGGGGAGCTGTTTTTT. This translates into CASSPTGSPNTGELFF. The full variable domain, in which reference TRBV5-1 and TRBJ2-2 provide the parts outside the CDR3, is KAGVTQTPRYLIKTRGQQVTLSCSPISGHRSVSWYQQTPGQGLQFLFEYFSETQRNKGNFPGRFSGRQFSNSRSEMNVSTLELGDSALYLCASSPTGSPNTGELFFGEGSRLTVL.